This TCR beta chain was retrieved from a study of regulatory T cells in long-lasting Graves disease. The V segment lost 5 bases and the J segment 7 bases; nucleotides outside the gene matches: 9. Germline-derived CDR1 and CDR2 are SEHNR and FQNEAQ (reference sequence). The CDR3 totals 15 residues. As to time point: persistent/refractory GD, antithyroid drugs over 5 years with positive TRAb. Construction of the TCR library relied on RNA isolated from PBMCs. The authors built TCR beta libraries using iRepertoire HTBI primers and Arm-PCR of CDR3 regions. Each CDR3 protein gets one entry after TCRdb re-called the multiplex PCR reads with MiXCR. Of some 450,000 distinct CDR3 sequences in the sample, around a quarter were seen once.

This sample comprised peripheral blood mononuclear cells (PBMCs), obtained when the disease was refractory, from a patient treated with antithyroid drugs. The gene calls are TRBV7-9 and TRBJ2-1, with 9 bases aligning to TRBD2. This clonotype was obtained from a female donor with Graves disease. The CDR3 DNA sequence: TGTGCCAGCAGCCCACCGGGACTAGCATCAAATGAGCAGTTCTTC. Its protein is CASSPPGLASNEQFF.